Listed here are 3 T cell receptor beta chains from one sample, sequenced in a study of T cells in localized non-small cell lung cancer. Generated by immunoSEQ multiplex PCR, the TCRdb table keeps only in-frame clones and is missing some. The sample lists about 92,000 clones, approximately 91% seen once, with 4.1% in the top ten. Sequenced here: PBMCs, sampled before any cancer treatment. The receptors here all came from a woman aged 40-75 years with stage II squamous cell lung carcinoma.

This clone was recorded once. The chain uses TRBV7-2 and TRBJ1-2, with a possible D match to TRBD1 (6 bases). With 4 bases removed from V and 4 bases from J, the gap between germline ends came to 16 bases. Germline V gene lookup returns CDR1 SGHTA and CDR2 FQGNSA. This CDR3 contains 15 residues. CDR3 coding DNA: TGTGCCAGCAGCTCAACCAGGGGTGCGGGCTATGGCTACACCTTC. Protein: CASSSTRGAGYGYTF.

CDR3 sequence reads: CASSVGDRGNYGYTF. The DNA of the CDR3 is TGTGCCAGCAGCGTAGGGGACAGGGGAAACTATGGCTACACCTTC. The V and J genes are TRBV9 and TRBJ1-2, with 10 bases that match TRBD1. This CDR3 spans 15 amino acids. From germline, CDR1 is SGDLS and CDR2 YYNGEE. V shed 0 bases and J 2 bases; nucleotides not matched to a gene: 1.

The V call is TRBV21-1, the J call TRBJ1-6; the D segment call TRBD1 is taken from the table without a DNA check. TRBV21-1 is shown as a pseudogene. The CDR3 totals 16 residues. This chain's CDR3 is CASSKAGGQYNSPLHF. In nucleotides, the CDR3 is TGTGCCAGCAGCAAAGCGGGGGGACAGTATAATTCACCCCTCCACTTT.